The TCR beta chain under discussion was sequenced for a study of regulatory T cells in long-lasting Graves disease. Study outcomes and limitations: Fewer public clonotypes were shared by new patients (roughly 910) than by persistent patients (about 3,000).

With V trimmed by 4 bases and J by 7 bases, 9 bases remained unmatched. CDR3 length: 15 amino acids. Germline V lookup: CDR1 LGHNT, CDR2 FRNRAP. Through Arm-PCR of CDR3 regions and iRepertoire HTBI primers, TCR beta libraries were built. TCRdb called the multiplex PCR reads again in MiXCR, with one record for every CDR3 protein. The repertoire consists of fewer than 350,000 distinct CDR3 sequences, with over 15% occurring once and the leading ten covering more than 35%. Time point noted: newly diagnosed GD, antithyroid drugs for less than 3 months. Preparation of the TCR library used RNA extracted from PBMCs. This clonotype showed up many times. The antigen is undetermined.

The input for sequencing was peripheral blood mononuclear cells (PBMCs), taken at new diagnosis, from a patient treated with antithyroid drugs. The chain uses TRBV12-5 and TRBJ2-2, with 7 bases matching TRBD1. This TCR was recovered from a female donor with Graves disease. The CDR3 region is CASGWLTGRGGELFF. The CDR3 region has the DNA TGTGCTAGTGGTTGGCTGACAGGGCGAGGCGGGGAGCTGTTTTTT.